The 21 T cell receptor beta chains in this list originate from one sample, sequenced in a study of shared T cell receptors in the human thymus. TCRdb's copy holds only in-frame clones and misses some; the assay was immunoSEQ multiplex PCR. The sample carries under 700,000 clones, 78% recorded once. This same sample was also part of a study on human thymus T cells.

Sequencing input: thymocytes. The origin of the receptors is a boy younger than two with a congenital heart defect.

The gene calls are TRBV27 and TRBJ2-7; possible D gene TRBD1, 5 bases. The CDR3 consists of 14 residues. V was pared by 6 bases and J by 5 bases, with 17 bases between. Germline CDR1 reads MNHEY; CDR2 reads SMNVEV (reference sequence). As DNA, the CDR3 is TGTGCCAGCAGCCCCGTGACCACAGGCCACGAGCAGTACTTC. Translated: CASSPVTTGHEQYF.

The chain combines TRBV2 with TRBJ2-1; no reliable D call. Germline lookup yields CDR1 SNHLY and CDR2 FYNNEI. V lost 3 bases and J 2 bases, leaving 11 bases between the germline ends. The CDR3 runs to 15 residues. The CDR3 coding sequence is TGTGCCAGCAGTGAGATTAGCAGCACCTACAATGAGCAGTTCTTC. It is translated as CASSEISSTYNEQFF.

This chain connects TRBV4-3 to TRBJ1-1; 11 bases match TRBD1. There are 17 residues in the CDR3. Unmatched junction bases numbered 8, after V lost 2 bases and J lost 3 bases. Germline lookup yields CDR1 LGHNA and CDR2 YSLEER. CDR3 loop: CASSQCWGQGVDTEAFF. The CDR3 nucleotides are TGCGCCAGCAGCCAATGCTGGGGACAGGGGGTGGACACTGAAGCTTTCTTT.

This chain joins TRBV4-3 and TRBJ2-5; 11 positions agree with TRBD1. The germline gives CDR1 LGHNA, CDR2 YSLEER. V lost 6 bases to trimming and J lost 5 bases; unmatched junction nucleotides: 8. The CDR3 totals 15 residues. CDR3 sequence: CASSRNRDRGETQYF. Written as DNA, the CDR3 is TGCGCCAGCAGTCGAAACCGGGACAGGGGGGAGACCCAGTACTTC.

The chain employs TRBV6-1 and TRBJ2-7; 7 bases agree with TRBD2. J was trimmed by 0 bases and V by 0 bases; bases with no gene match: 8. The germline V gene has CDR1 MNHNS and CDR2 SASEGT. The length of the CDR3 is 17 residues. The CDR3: CASSEARLAVSSYEQYF. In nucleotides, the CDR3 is TGTGCCAGCAGTGAAGCGAGGCTAGCGGTGAGCTCCTACGAGCAGTACTTC.

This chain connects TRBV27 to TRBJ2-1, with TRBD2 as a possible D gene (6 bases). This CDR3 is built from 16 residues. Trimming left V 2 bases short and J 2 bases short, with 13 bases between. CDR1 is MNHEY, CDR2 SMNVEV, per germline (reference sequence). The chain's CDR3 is CASSLGGTLPYNEQFF. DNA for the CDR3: TGTGCCAGCAGTTTAGGGGGGACGCTTCCCTACAATGAGCAGTTCTTC.

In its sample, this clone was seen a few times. The CDR3 region has the DNA TGTGCCAGCAGTGACCGACTAGCGGGATCAACCCCCACTTTCGGCAATGAGCAGTTCTTC. Translated, it gives CASSDRLAGSTPTFGNEQFF. The V and J genes are TRBV6-1 and TRBJ2-1; TRBD2 matches at 11 bases. The J segment lost 6 bases and the V segment lost 3 bases, leaving 19 bases of the junction unmatched. The germline V gene encodes CDR1 MNHNS and CDR2 SASEGT. The CDR3 contains 20 residues.

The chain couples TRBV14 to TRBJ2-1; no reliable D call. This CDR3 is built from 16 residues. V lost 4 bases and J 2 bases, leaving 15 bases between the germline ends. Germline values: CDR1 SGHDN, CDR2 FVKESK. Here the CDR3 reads CASSPKIEIPYNEQFF. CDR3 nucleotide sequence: TGTGCCAGCAGCCCCAAGATAGAGATTCCCTACAATGAGCAGTTCTTC.

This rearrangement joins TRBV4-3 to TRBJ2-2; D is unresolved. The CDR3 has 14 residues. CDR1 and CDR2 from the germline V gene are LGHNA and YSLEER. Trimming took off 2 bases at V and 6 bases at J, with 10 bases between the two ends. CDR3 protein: CASSQIPSAGELFF. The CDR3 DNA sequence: TGCGCCAGCAGCCAAATTCCCTCGGCCGGGGAGCTGTTTTTT.

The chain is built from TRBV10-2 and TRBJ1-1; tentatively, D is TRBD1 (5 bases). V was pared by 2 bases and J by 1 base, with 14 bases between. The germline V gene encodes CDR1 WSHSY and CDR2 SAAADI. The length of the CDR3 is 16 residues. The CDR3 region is CASSEGAETKNTEAFF. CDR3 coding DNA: TGCGCCAGCAGTGAGGGGGCAGAAACGAAGAACACTGAAGCTTTCTTT.

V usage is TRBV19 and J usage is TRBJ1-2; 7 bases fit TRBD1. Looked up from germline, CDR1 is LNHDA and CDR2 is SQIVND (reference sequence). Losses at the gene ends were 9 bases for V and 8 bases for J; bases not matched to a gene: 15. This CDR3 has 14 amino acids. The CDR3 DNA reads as TGTGCCAGCCAGAAGAAGAGGGGGCCAGGGGGCTACACCTTC. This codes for CASQKKRGPGGYTF.

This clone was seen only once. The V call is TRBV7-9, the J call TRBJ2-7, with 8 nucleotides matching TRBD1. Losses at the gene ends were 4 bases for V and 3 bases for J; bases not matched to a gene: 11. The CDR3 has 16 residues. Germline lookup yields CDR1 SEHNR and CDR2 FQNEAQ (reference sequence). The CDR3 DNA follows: TGTGCCAGCAGCTCCGGGACAGGCGGAATAGGCTACGAGCAGTACTTC. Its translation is CASSSGTGGIGYEQYF. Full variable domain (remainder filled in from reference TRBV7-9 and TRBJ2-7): DTGVSQNPRHKITKRGQNVTFRCDPISEHNRLYWYRQTLGQGPEFLTYFQNEAQLEKSRLLSDRFSAERPKGSFSTLEIQRTEQGDSAMYLCASSSGTGGIGYEQYFGPGTRLTVT.

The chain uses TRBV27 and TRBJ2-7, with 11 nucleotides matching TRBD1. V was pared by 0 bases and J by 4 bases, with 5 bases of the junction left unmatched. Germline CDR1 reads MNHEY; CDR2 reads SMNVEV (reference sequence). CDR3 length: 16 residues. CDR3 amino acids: CASSLSRTGGGYEQYF. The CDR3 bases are TGTGCCAGCAGTTTATCGAGGACAGGGGGCGGGTACGAGCAGTACTTC.

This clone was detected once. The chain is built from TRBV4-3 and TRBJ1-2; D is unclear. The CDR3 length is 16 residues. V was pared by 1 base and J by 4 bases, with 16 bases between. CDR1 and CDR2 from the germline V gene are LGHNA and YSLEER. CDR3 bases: TGCGCCAGCAGCCAAGTGGGCAGAACAGCCCTCTATGGCTACACCTTC. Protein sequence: CASSQVGRTALYGYTF.

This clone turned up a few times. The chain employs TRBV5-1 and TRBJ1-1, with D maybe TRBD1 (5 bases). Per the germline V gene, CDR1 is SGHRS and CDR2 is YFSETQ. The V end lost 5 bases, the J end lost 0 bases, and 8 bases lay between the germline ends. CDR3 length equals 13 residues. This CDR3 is CASSRQLNTEAFF. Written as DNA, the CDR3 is TGCGCCAGCAGTAGACAGCTGAACACTGAAGCTTTCTTT.

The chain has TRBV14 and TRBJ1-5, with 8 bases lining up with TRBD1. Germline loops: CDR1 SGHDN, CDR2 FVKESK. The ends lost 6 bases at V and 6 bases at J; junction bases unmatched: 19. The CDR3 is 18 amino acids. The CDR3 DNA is TGTGCCAGCAGGATCAGGGGGCGTATTCGGAAGGGCGGTCAGCCCCAGCATTTT. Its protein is CASRIRGRIRKGGQPQHF.

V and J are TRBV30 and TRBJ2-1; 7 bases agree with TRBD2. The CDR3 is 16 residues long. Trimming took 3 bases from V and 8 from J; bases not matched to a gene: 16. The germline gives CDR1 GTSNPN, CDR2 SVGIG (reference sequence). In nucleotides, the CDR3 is TGTGCCTGGAGCCCCGAGGGCCTAGCGGAGACGGATGAGCAGTTCTTC. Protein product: CAWSPEGLAETDEQFF.

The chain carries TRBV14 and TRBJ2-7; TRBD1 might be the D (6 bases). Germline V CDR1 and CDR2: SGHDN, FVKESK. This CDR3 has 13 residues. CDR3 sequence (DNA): TGTGCCAGCAGCCAAGATTGCCCCGGACCAGGGGCGGTC. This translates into CASSQDCPGPGAV.

CDR3 DNA: TGTGCCAGCAGCTTAGGGGGGAGCGGGGAGCTGTTTTTT. Encoded protein: CASSLGGSGELFF. The chain uses TRBV7-3 and TRBJ2-2, with D maybe TRBD2 (6 bases). CDR3 length: 13 residues. V was trimmed by 2 bases and J by 7 bases, leaving 8 bases between them. Germline values: CDR1 SGHTA, CDR2 FQGTGA.

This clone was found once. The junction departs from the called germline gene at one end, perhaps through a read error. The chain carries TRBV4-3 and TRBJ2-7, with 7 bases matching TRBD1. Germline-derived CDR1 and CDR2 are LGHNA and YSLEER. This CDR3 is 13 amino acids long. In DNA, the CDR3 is TGCGCCAGCAGACAAGTTAGACAAGGGGGCTTTTACTTC. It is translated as CASRQVRQGGFYF.

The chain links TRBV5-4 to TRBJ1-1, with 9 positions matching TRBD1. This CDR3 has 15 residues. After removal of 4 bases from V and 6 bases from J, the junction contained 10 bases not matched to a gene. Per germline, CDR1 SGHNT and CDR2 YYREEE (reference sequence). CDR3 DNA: TGTGCCAGCAGCCCCCGGGACAGGGATGGTCCTGAAGCTTTCTTT. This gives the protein CASSPRDRDGPEAFF.